What follows are 21 T cell receptor beta chains derived from one specimen sequenced in a study of CD8 T cells in ankylosing spondylitis. TCRdb itself ran the 5' RACE reads through MiXCR, one entry per CDR3 protein. The sample holds 200,000 to 300,000 distinct CDR3 sequences; 20% to 30% are singletons and the top ten take 0.5% to 0.65%. The sample comprised blood, either unsorted or a sorted T cell fraction (not recorded which). These receptor sequences come from a male donor with ankylosing spondylitis or in good health (not recorded which).

This clonotype was seen at least ten times. This chain joins TRBV7-2 and TRBJ2-1; weak D call: TRBD2 (6 bases). In germline, CDR1 is SGHTA, CDR2 FQGNSA. This CDR3 region has 14 residues. The V end lost 0 bases, the J end lost 8 bases, and 11 bases lay between the germline ends. The CDR3 sequence is CASSLAGGGDEQFF. CDR3 nucleotide sequence: TGTGCCAGCAGCTTAGCGGGGGGTGGCGATGAGCAGTTCTTC.

The chain employs TRBV12-3 or TRBV12-4 and TRBJ1-4, with D perhaps matching TRBD1 (6 bases). Trimming removed 3 bases at V and 8 bases at J, with 10 bases between. There are 13 residues in the CDR3. The CDR3 sequence is CASSFAQGEKLFF. The DNA for the CDR3 is TGTGCCAGCAGTTTTGCGCAGGGGGAAAAACTGTTTTTT.

This clonotype was recorded a few times. The chain uses TRBV3-1 and TRBJ2-7, with D hard to call. CDR3 length: 11 residues. The V and J ends lost 5 bases and 5 bases respectively, with 7 bases between them. Germline-derived CDR1 and CDR2 are LGHDT and YNNKEL (reference sequence). The CDR3: CASSIGDEQYF. CDR3 sequence (DNA): TGTGCCAGCAGCATTGGAGACGAGCAGTACTTC.

This clonotype was recorded a few times. The rearrangement links TRBV3-1 to TRBJ1-6, with D unclear. Trimming stripped 4 bases from V and 16 bases from J, with 11 bases between. This CDR3 has 11 amino acids. Germline V CDR1 and CDR2: LGHDT, YNNKEL (reference sequence). The CDR3 here is CASSRSPRLHF. CDR3 sequence (DNA): TGTGCCAGCAGCCGCAGCCCAAGACTCCACTTT.

The chain couples TRBV11-2 to TRBJ2-1, with 8 bases fitting TRBD1. This CDR3 contains 16 residues. Germline V CDR1 and CDR2: SGHAT, FQNNGV. Trimming at V came to 1 base and at J to 6 bases, leaving 8 bases not matched to a gene. Here the CDR3 DNA reads TGTGCCAGCAGCTTAGGAGGGACAGGAGGGGGCAATGAGCAGTTCTTC. It translates to CASSLGGTGGGNEQFF. Complete variable domain (other parts from reference TRBV11-2 and TRBJ2-1): EAGVAQSPRYKIIEKRQSVAFWCNPISGHATLYWYQQILGQGPKLLIQFQNNGVVDDSQLPKDRFSAERLKGVDSTLKIQPAKLEDSAVYLCASSLGGTGGGNEQFFGPGTRLTVL.

This clonotype came up many times. The chain links TRBV18 to TRBJ2-1; a weak D match, TRBD2 (6 bases). CDR1 and CDR2 (germline): KGHSH, LQKENI. Trimming pared 3 bases from V and 0 bases from J, leaving 12 bases between. The CDR3 contains 16 residues. Here the CDR3 DNA reads TGTGCCAGCTCACCGGAGGGGTGGGCCTCCTACAATGAGCAGTTCTTC. Protein product: CASSPEGWASYNEQFF.

The V call is TRBV12-3 or TRBV12-4, the J call TRBJ2-3; TRBD2 is a possible D gene (5 bases). Between the trimmed V and J ends, which lost 3 bases and 1 base, there was a span of 11 bases. The CDR3 covers 15 residues. The CDR3 protein is CASSFSVGGTDTQYF. The CDR3 region has the DNA TGTGCCAGCAGTTTCTCGGTCGGGGGCACAGATACGCAGTATTTT.

In its sample, this clonotype was seen many times. V and J are TRBV20-1 and TRBJ2-2; no clear D. The CDR3 contains 13 residues. Germline V gene sequence: CDR1 DFQATT, CDR2 SNEGSKA (reference sequence). V lost 5 bases, J lost 2 bases, and 9 bases lay in between. CDR3 amino acids: CSAPDLNTGELFF. CDR3 nucleotide sequence: TGCAGTGCTCCCGACCTTAACACCGGGGAGCTGTTTTTT.

Ten or more counts support this clonotype. This sequence joins TRBV20-1 and TRBJ2-7, with D maybe TRBD1 (5 bases). This CDR3 region has 13 residues. The germline CDR1 and CDR2 sequences are DFQATT and SNEGSKA (reference sequence). V shed 0 bases and J shed 6 bases, with 12 bases lying between them. The CDR3, as DNA: TGCAGTGCTAGAGATGGAGCAGGGTCCGAGCAGTACTTC. Encoded protein: CSARDGAGSEQYF.

This clonotype was counted a few times. V and J are TRBV4-2 and TRBJ2-3; TRBD2 agrees at 12 bases. Germline V CDR1 and CDR2: LGHNA, YNFKEQ. The CDR3 totals 17 residues. Trimming took 6 bases from V and 0 from J; bases not matched to a gene: 7. CDR3 sequence reads: CASSLTSGGPSTDTQYF. CDR3 nucleotides: TGTGCCAGCAGTCTCACTAGCGGGGGGCCGAGCACAGATACGCAGTATTTT.

This clonotype was seen more than once but under ten times. The rearrangement links TRBV12-3 or TRBV12-4 to TRBJ1-1; D unresolved. V lost 2 bases to trimming and J lost 4 bases, with 11 bases between them. CDR3 size: 14 residues. CDR3: CASSLKATFTEAFF. The CDR3 bases are TGTGCCAGCAGTTTAAAAGCGACATTCACTGAAGCTTTCTTT.

In this sample, this clonotype turned up many times. J is TRBJ1-1 and V is TRBV12-3 or TRBV12-4; D remains ambiguous. Trimming left V 1 base short and J 5 bases short, with 5 bases between. The CDR3 sequence is 12 residues long. CDR3 nucleotides: TGTGCCAGCAGTTTAGGGGTAACTGAAGCTTTCTTT. It is translated as CASSLGVTEAFF.

This clonotype was counted many times. This chain links TRBV20-1 with TRBJ1-5; 7 positions match TRBD1. V dropped 2 bases and J dropped 0; count of bases not matched to a gene: 7. The CDR3 consists of 16 residues. CDR1 DFQATT and CDR2 SNEGSKA come from the germline V gene (reference sequence). In nucleotides, the CDR3 is TGCAGTGCTAGAATGGACAGGCCCTATAGCAATCAGCCCCAGCATTTT. Translated: CSARMDRPYSNQPQHF.

This clonotype has only a few counts. The chain uses TRBV4-2 and TRBJ2-7; tentative D call: TRBD2 (6 bases). V was trimmed by 1 base and J by 5 bases, leaving 15 bases between them. This CDR3 comprises 15 residues. The germline gives CDR1 LGHNA, CDR2 YNFKEQ. In DNA, the CDR3 is TGTGCCAGCAGCCAAGGGTCGGGGGTAACGGACGAGCAGTACTTC. This sequence encodes CASSQGSGVTDEQYF.

There are a few counts of this clonotype. One junction end disagrees with the germline gene, perhaps due to a read error. The rearrangement uses TRBV6-1 and TRBJ2-7; no reliable D call. This CDR3 is built from 10 residues. CDR1 is MNHNS and CDR2 is SASEGT in the germline V gene. The CDR3 loop reads CASISHEQYF. The DNA of the CDR3 is TGTGCCAGCATCTCCCACGAGCAGTACTTC.

The chain has TRBV2 and TRBJ1-2, with D maybe TRBD1 (6 bases). Trimming removed 1 base from V and 3 bases from J, with 15 bases in between. From germline, CDR1 is SNHLY and CDR2 FYNNEI. CDR3 length equals 16 residues. This chain's CDR3 is CASSEDPWTDYYGYTF. The CDR3 coding sequence is TGTGCCAGCAGTGAAGACCCATGGACAGACTACTATGGCTACACCTTC.

The chain has TRBV20-1 and TRBJ2-5, with 7 bases lining up with TRBD2. Germline CDR1 DFQATT, CDR2 SNEGSKA (reference sequence). The junction had 6 bases not matched to a gene; V was cut back by 2 bases and J by 3 bases. The CDR3 sequence is 14 residues long. CDR3 nucleotide sequence: TGCAGTGCTAGAAAACTAGCGTTAAAAGAGACCCAGTACTTC. This codes for CSARKLALKETQYF.

The J gene is TRBJ2-5, the V gene TRBV27; 8 bases map to TRBD1. J lost 4 bases, V lost 5 bases, and 9 bases had no gene match. Germline-derived CDR1 and CDR2 are MNHEY and SMNVEV (reference sequence). This CDR3 has 15 amino acids. CDR3 amino acids: CASSDRGLWGETQYF. The CDR3, as DNA: TGTGCCAGCAGTGACAGGGGTCTTTGGGGAGAGACCCAGTACTTC.

This clonotype was observed at least ten times. The chain has TRBV2 and TRBJ2-1; TRBD1 is a possible D gene (5 bases). Germline CDR1 reads SNHLY; CDR2 reads FYNNEI. This CDR3 contains 14 residues. Trimming took 4 bases from V and 6 from J, leaving 13 bases between them. The CDR3 bases are TGTGCCAGCAGTGTACGCAGGGATGGCAATGAGCAGTTCTTC. It specifies CASSVRRDGNEQFF.

The sample holds many counts of this clonotype. The V gene is TRBV6-1, the J gene TRBJ1-1, with D possibly TRBD1 on 5 matching bases. The CDR3 covers 17 residues. V lost 5 bases and J lost 5, with 24 bases in between. Germline values: CDR1 MNHNS, CDR2 SASEGT. For the CDR3, the DNA is TGTGCCAGCAGTCCCCCAAGCGGACACCCAGACGGAACTGAAGCTTTCTTT. Its protein product is CASSPPSGHPDGTEAFF.

There are many counts of this clonotype. The gene calls are TRBV20-1 and TRBJ1-5; D is unclear. The CDR3 sequence is 15 residues long. The germline gives CDR1 DFQATT, CDR2 SNEGSKA (reference sequence). The germline V and J ends were trimmed by 4 bases and 3 bases, with 16 bases remaining between them. The CDR3 protein is CSATAQRANNQPQHF. The DNA for the CDR3 is TGCAGTGCTACCGCCCAACGAGCCAACAATCAGCCCCAGCATTTT.